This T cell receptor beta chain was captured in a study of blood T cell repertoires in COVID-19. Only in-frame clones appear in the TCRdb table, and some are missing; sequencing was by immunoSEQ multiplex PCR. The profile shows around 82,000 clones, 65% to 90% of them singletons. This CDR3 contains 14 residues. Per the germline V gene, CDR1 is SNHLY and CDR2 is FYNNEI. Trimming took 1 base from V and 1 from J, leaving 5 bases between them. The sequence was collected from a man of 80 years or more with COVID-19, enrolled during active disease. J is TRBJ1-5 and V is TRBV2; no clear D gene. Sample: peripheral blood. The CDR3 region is CASSEGRSNQPQHF. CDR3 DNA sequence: TGTGCCAGCAGTGAAGGGCGGAGCAATCAGCCCCAGCATTTT.